The next 30 T cell receptor beta chains were all read from a single sample in a study of response to subunit inactivated influenza vaccine. TCRdb fed the RT-PCR reads into MiXCR, producing one record per CDR3 protein. There are over 750,000 distinct CDR3 sequences in the sample; 21% occur only once, and about a tenth lies in the top ten. Here the sequenced sample was PBMCs from blood, taken roughly 5 days after vaccination. The receptors shown here come from a man in his forties or fifties who received an inactivated influenza vaccine.

This clonotype was observed many times. The chain has TRBV12-3 or TRBV12-4 and TRBJ2-7; D gene ambiguous. The V and J ends lost 0 bases and 3 bases respectively, with 6 bases between them. The CDR3 loop spans 13 amino acids. CDR3 coding DNA: TGTGCCAGCAGTTTAGCGACCAACTACGAGCAGTACTTC. Its translation: CASSLATNYEQYF.

This clonotype was found a few times. The gene calls are TRBV27 and TRBJ2-1; 10 bases fit TRBD1. The germline gives CDR1 MNHEY, CDR2 SMNVEV (reference sequence). The V segment lost 5 bases and the J segment 6 bases; nucleotides outside the gene matches: 4. This CDR3 spans 14 amino acids. The CDR3 DNA reads TGTGCCAGCAGTGCCGGGACAGGGGTCAATGAGCAGTTCTTC. It is translated as CASSAGTGVNEQFF.

In this sample, this clonotype turned up a few times. CDR3 nucleotides: TGTGCCAGCAGCCCCACGGCGGGAGTTACCACCGGGGAGCTGTTTTTT. Protein: CASSPTAGVTTGELFF. The chain carries TRBV6-4 and TRBJ2-2, with 7 bases lining up with TRBD2. There are 16 residues in the CDR3. The germline gives CDR1 MRHNA, CDR2 SNTAGT. Trimming took 6 bases from V and 4 from J; bases not matched to a gene: 11.

This chain joins TRBV12-3 or TRBV12-4 and TRBJ2-5; 7 bases agree with TRBD2. With V trimmed by 8 bases and J by 2 bases, 20 bases remained unmatched. CDR3 length: 18 amino acids. CDR3 nucleotide sequence: TGTGCCAGCGGCCCCGGGCTAGCGGACCACTTGGCTCAAGAGACCCAGTACTTC. Encoded protein: CASGPGLADHLAQETQYF.

This clonotype came up a few times. The V and J genes are TRBV27 and TRBJ2-7; no reliable D call. Germline loops: CDR1 MNHEY, CDR2 SMNVEV (reference sequence). CDR3 length: 13 residues. Between the trimmed V and J ends, which lost 5 bases and 4 bases, there was a span of 12 bases. CDR3 coding DNA: TGTGCCAGCAGTCCCCTCCCGATATACGAGCAGTACTTC. Amino acids: CASSPLPIYEQYF.

The rearrangement joins TRBV12-3 or TRBV12-4 to TRBJ1-6; 7 bases map to TRBD1. V lost 3 bases, J lost 4 bases, and 6 bases stayed unmatched. The length of the CDR3 is 16 residues. As DNA, the CDR3 is TGTGCCAGCAGTTTGGGCGGGGACAGTTATAATTCACCCCTCCACTTT. Amino acid sequence: CASSLGGDSYNSPLHF.

This clonotype was observed a few times. The chain links TRBV4-3 to TRBJ2-1; 10 bases line up with TRBD1. Germline V gives CDR1 LGHNA, CDR2 YSLEER. Germline trimming cut 2 bases from V and 5 bases from J; bases unmatched to any gene: 9. The CDR3 runs to 17 residues. CDR3 DNA: TGCGCCAGCAGCCAACAGAACTCTGGGACAGGGGACAATGAGCAGTTCTTC. This encodes CASSQQNSGTGDNEQFF.

Ten or more counts support this clonotype. V gene TRBV6-2 or TRBV6-3 combines with J gene TRBJ2-7; 12 positions match TRBD1. Germline CDR1 MNHEY, CDR2 SVGEGT. Germline trimming cut 6 bases from V and 4 bases from J; bases unmatched to any gene: 10. This CDR3 comprises 16 residues. CDR3 protein: CASRPGQGALRYEQYF. The CDR3 DNA sequence: TGTGCCAGCAGACCGGGACAGGGGGCCCTAAGGTACGAGCAGTACTTC.

This rearrangement joins TRBV7-2 to TRBJ2-7; 10 nucleotides agree with TRBD2. CDR3 length: 16 amino acids. V shed 0 bases, J shed 3 bases, and the junction held 5 bases outside the gene matches. The germline CDR1 and CDR2 sequences are SGHTA and FQGNSA. The CDR3: CASSLALQREGYEQYF. CDR3 DNA: TGTGCCAGCAGCTTAGCGCTACAGCGGGAGGGCTACGAGCAGTACTTC.

This clonotype came up many times. The V and J genes are TRBV15 and TRBJ2-1; 14 nucleotides match TRBD2. J lost 7 bases, V lost 1 base, and 9 bases had no gene match. In germline, CDR1 is LNHNV, CDR2 YYDKDF (reference sequence). The CDR3 spans 18 residues. The CDR3 DNA follows: TGTGCCACCAGCAGAGTTCGCCGGGGACTAGCGGGAGAAAATGAGCAGTTCTTC. Translation gives CATSRVRRGLAGENEQFF.

The chain recombines TRBV5-1 with TRBJ2-7, with TRBD2 identical over 7 bases. CDR3 length: 13 residues. Germline V lookup: CDR1 SGHRS, CDR2 YFSETQ. The J segment lost 6 bases and the V segment lost 4 bases, leaving 7 bases of the junction unmatched. The CDR3 DNA reads as TGCGCCAGCAGCACCGTGGGAGGGTTCGAGCAGTACTTC. It is translated as CASSTVGGFEQYF.

The rearrangement joins TRBV20-1 to TRBJ2-3; D unresolved. The length of the CDR3 is 11 residues. CDR1 and CDR2 from the germline V gene are DFQATT and SNEGSKA (reference sequence). V was trimmed by 6 bases and J by 7 bases, leaving 11 bases between them. CDR3 in amino acids: CSAQHPNTQYF. For the CDR3, the DNA is TGCAGTGCCCAACACCCGAATACGCAGTATTTT.

The CDR3 coding sequence is TGTGCCATCAGTCGGACAGGGGGCGAGCAGCAGTACTTC. Its translation is CAISRTGGEQQYF. The J gene is TRBJ2-7, the V gene TRBV10-3, with 11 nucleotides matching TRBD1. V trimming: 5 bases; J trimming: 8 bases; junction bases outside the gene matches: 5. The CDR3 is made up of 13 amino acids. Germline lookup yields CDR1 ENHRY and CDR2 SYGVKD.

The rearrangement uses TRBV5-1 and TRBJ2-5, with a tentative D call TRBD1 (5 bases). Germline CDR1 reads SGHRS; CDR2 reads YFSETQ. The CDR3 contains 14 residues. V lost 6 bases and J 3 bases, leaving 15 bases between the germline ends. The CDR3 loop reads CASIQPGSEETQYF. CDR3 sequence (DNA): TGCGCCAGCATACAACCAGGGTCCGAAGAGACCCAGTACTTC.

This sequence joins TRBV20-1 and TRBJ1-1; D is uncertain. CDR1 and CDR2 (germline): DFQATT, SNEGSKA (reference sequence). CDR3 size: 15 residues. V dropped 5 bases and J dropped 1 base, with 17 bases sitting between them. The CDR3 nucleotides read TGCAGTGCTGAAAACGGGTGGAGACAGAACACTGAAGCTTTCTTT. Amino acid sequence: CSAENGWRQNTEAFF.

This clonotype has more than one count but fewer than ten. The V gene is TRBV5-5, the J gene TRBJ2-7; no clear D. This CDR3 spans 15 amino acids. V lost 0 bases, J lost 7 bases, and 17 bases lay in between. Germline V CDR1 and CDR2: SGHKS, YYEKEE (reference sequence). The CDR3 protein is CASSLAGNPGGEQYF. For the CDR3, the DNA is TGTGCCAGCAGCTTGGCTGGGAATCCCGGTGGTGAGCAGTACTTC.

The chain uses TRBV7-9 and TRBJ1-2; 11 bases are a match to TRBD1. J lost 8 bases, V lost 5 bases, and 10 bases had no gene match. The CDR3 totals 15 residues. The V gene's germline CDR1 is SEHNR and CDR2 FQNEAQ (reference sequence). CDR3: CASSVGQGAEGGYTF. The CDR3 DNA reads TGTGCCAGCAGCGTCGGACAGGGGGCTGAGGGCGGCTACACCTTC.

The chain employs TRBV5-6 and TRBJ1-2; D uncertain. Trimming shortened V by 1 base and J by 8 bases, and 12 bases separated the two germline ends. Germline CDR1 and CDR2: SGHDT and YYEEEE. The CDR3 runs 13 residues. The CDR3 loop reads CASSLNILRGYTF. The CDR3, as DNA: TGTGCCAGCAGCTTGAATATCCTGCGGGGCTACACCTTC.

V gene TRBV5-1 combines with J gene TRBJ2-5, with TRBD1 identical over 8 bases. The CDR3 totals 14 residues. CDR1 and CDR2 from the germline V gene are SGHRS and YFSETQ. Germline trimming cut 4 bases from V and 5 bases from J; bases unmatched to any gene: 7. CDR3 residues: CASSRATGEETQYF. The DNA of the CDR3 is TGCGCCAGCAGCCGAGCGACAGGGGAGGAGACCCAGTACTTC. The whole variable domain, remainder taken from reference TRBV5-1 and TRBJ2-5, is KAGVTQTPRYLIKTRGQQVTLSCSPISGHRSVSWYQQTPGQGLQFLFEYFSETQRNKGNFPGRFSGRQFSNSRSEMNVSTLELGDSALYLCASSRATGEETQYFGPGTRLLVL.

This chain joins TRBV12-3 or TRBV12-4 and TRBJ1-1; D gene ambiguous. This CDR3 spans 14 amino acids. Trimming pared 3 bases from V and 6 bases from J, leaving 14 bases between. This CDR3 reads CASSFRRDFSEAFF. The CDR3 DNA reads as TGTGCCAGCAGTTTCAGGCGAGACTTCTCTGAAGCTTTCTTT.

The chain uses TRBV7-6 and TRBJ2-1; 7 bases line up with TRBD2. CDR3 size: 16 residues. With 4 bases clipped from V and 6 bases from J, the junction kept 12 bases outside the gene matches. Germline V gene sequence: CDR1 SGHVS, CDR2 FNYEAQ. CDR3 nucleotides: TGTGCCAGCAGCTCCCTTGGGGGGGGTGCTGGCAATGAGCAGTTCTTC. Its translation: CASSSLGGGAGNEQFF.

This clonotype has just a few counts. The CDR3 region has the DNA TGCGCCAGCAGGTTACTAGCGGATTACAATGAGCAGTTCTTC. This gives the protein CASRLLADYNEQFF. The V call is TRBV5-1, the J call TRBJ2-1; TRBD2 matches 8 bases. This CDR3 has 14 residues. Trimming removed 5 bases from V and 4 bases from J; junction bases left unmatched: 5. Germline V gene lookup returns CDR1 SGHRS and CDR2 YFSETQ.

This clonotype turned up a few times. J is TRBJ1-6 and V is TRBV12-3 or TRBV12-4; perhaps TRBD1 as D (5 bases). CDR3 size: 14 residues. V was clipped by 5 bases and J by 7 bases, with 12 bases between them. CDR3 sequence (DNA): TGTGCCAGCAGTACCGGCAGGGAGAATTCACCCCTCCACTTT. Its translation is CASSTGRENSPLHF.

The sample holds many counts of this clonotype. The chain is built from TRBV12-3 or TRBV12-4 and TRBJ2-3, with 8 positions matching TRBD1. The CDR3 is made up of 15 amino acids. After removal of 5 bases from V and 2 bases from J, the junction contained 6 bases not matched to a gene. The CDR3 loop reads CASSDYRGVTDTQYF. DNA for the CDR3: TGTGCCAGCAGTGACTACAGGGGGGTCACAGATACGCAGTATTTT.

The chain couples TRBV20-1 to TRBJ2-1; 10 bases are shared with TRBD2. The CDR3 length is 15 residues. With V trimmed by 0 bases and J by 9 bases, 8 bases remained unmatched. Per the germline V gene, CDR1 is DFQATT and CDR2 is SNEGSKA (reference sequence). The CDR3 loop is CSARDLSGGAGEQFF. The CDR3 bases are TGCAGTGCTAGAGATCTGAGCGGGGGGGCGGGTGAGCAGTTCTTC.

There are a few counts of this clonotype. The chain has TRBV14 and TRBJ2-1; 8 bases align to TRBD2. Germline loops: CDR1 SGHDN, CDR2 FVKESK. With V trimmed by 0 bases and J by 2 bases, 9 bases remained unmatched. This CDR3 comprises 18 residues. The DNA of the CDR3 is TGTGCCAGCAGCCAAGATGAGAGTAGCGGGAACCCCTACAATGAGCAGTTCTTC. Amino acids: CASSQDESSGNPYNEQFF. Full variable domain (rest looked up from reference TRBV14 and TRBJ2-1): EAGVTQFPSHSVIEKGQTVTLRCDPISGHDNLYWYRRVMGKEIKFLLHFVKESKQDESGMPNNRFLAERTGGTYSTLKVQPAELEDSGVYFCASSQDESSGNPYNEQFFGPGTRLTVL.

This clonotype has a handful of counts. The rearrangement links TRBV12-3 or TRBV12-4 to TRBJ2-3; TRBD1 or TRBD2 may be the D gene (5 bases each). The CDR3 has 17 amino acids. With 3 bases removed from V and 3 bases from J, the gap between germline ends came to 19 bases. CDR3 amino acids: CASSFVPGRSSTDTQYF. The DNA for the CDR3 is TGTGCCAGCAGTTTCGTCCCGGGACGATCATCGACAGATACGCAGTATTTT.

CDR3 protein: CASGSTGYNEQFF. In DNA, the CDR3 is TGTGCTAGTGGTTCCACGGGTTACAATGAGCAGTTCTTC. The genes are TRBV12-5 and TRBJ2-1; no clear D. The CDR3 consists of 13 residues. Per germline, CDR1 LGHNT and CDR2 FRNRAP. V lost 4 bases and J 4 bases, leaving 8 bases between the germline ends.

The chain joins TRBV10-3 to TRBJ2-1; 7 bases fit TRBD1. CDR3 length: 15 amino acids. The trim removed 6 bases at V and 0 bases at J, leaving 5 bases unmatched. The germline gives CDR1 ENHRY, CDR2 SYGVKD. CDR3 in amino acids: CAIRPQGSSYNEQFF. The CDR3 DNA sequence: TGTGCCATCAGACCACAGGGGAGCTCCTACAATGAGCAGTTCTTC.

The genes are TRBV9 and TRBJ2-1; a weak D match, TRBD1 (6 bases). Trimming shortened V by 4 bases and J by 5 bases, and 13 bases separated the two germline ends. The V gene's germline CDR1 is SGDLS and CDR2 YYNGEE. This CDR3 region has 14 residues. The CDR3 bases are TGTGCCAGCAGCCCACGGACAGAGAACAATGAGCAGTTCTTC. It is translated as CASSPRTENNEQFF.